The subject of this entry is one TCR beta chain. Its antigen is undetermined. The CDR3 loop spans 15 amino acids. Unmatched junction bases numbered 3, after V lost 4 bases and J lost 3 bases. Germline loops: CDR1 SQVTM, CDR2 ANQGSEA. Libraries were prepared by immunoSEQ multiplex PCR; TCRdb keeps only in-frame clonotypes and omits some of them. Of some 120,000 clones detected, about 90% appear once; the ten largest clones hold less than 2%. These data originate in a study of T cell responses to AZD1222 COVID-19 vaccine. Across the whole study: Analyses pooled second doses at about 4 or about 12 weeks. Regarding the study as a whole: Samples come after the peak T cell response, not at day 14. Donors in the cohort were predominantly white British and more often female, and clonal diversity was possibly underestimated.

The rearrangement links TRBV29-1 to TRBJ2-3; 14 bases agree with TRBD2. Sequences were derived from peripheral blood, sampled on day 0 of AZD1222 vaccination. The source of this sequence is an adult in good health. The CDR3 coding sequence is TGCAGCGTTGGGGGGACTAGCGGGAGTACAGATACGCAGTATTTT. Amino acids: CSVGGTSGSTDTQYF.